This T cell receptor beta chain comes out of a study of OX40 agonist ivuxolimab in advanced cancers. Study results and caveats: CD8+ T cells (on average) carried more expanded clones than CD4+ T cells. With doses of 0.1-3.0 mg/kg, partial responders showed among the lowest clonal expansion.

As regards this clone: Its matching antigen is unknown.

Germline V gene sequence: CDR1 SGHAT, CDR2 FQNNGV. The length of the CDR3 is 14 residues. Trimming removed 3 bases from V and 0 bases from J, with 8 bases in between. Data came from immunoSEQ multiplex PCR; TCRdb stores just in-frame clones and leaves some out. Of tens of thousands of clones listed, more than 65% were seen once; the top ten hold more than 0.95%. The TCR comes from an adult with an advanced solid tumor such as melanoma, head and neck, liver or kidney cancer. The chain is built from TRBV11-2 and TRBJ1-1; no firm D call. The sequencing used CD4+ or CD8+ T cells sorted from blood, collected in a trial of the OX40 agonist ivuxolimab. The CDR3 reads CASSFIGMNTEAFF. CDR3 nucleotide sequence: TGTGCCAGCAGCTTTATAGGGATGAACACTGAAGCTTTCTTT.